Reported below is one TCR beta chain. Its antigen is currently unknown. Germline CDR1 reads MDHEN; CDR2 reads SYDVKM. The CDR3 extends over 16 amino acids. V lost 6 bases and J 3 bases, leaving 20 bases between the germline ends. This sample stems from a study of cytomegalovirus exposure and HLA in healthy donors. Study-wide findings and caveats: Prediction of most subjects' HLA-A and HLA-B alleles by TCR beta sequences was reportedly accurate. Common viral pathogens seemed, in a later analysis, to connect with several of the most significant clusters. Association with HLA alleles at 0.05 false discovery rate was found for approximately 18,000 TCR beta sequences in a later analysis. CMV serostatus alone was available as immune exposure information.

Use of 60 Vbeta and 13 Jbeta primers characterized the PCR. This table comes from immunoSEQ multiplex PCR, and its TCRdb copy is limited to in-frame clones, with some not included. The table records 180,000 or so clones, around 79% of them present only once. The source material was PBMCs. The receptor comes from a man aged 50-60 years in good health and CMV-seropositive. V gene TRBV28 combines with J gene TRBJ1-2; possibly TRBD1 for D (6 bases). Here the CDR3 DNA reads TGTGCCAGCAGACACCCTCAGGGGCTCGGAGACTATGGCTACACCTTC. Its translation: CASRHPQGLGDYGYTF.